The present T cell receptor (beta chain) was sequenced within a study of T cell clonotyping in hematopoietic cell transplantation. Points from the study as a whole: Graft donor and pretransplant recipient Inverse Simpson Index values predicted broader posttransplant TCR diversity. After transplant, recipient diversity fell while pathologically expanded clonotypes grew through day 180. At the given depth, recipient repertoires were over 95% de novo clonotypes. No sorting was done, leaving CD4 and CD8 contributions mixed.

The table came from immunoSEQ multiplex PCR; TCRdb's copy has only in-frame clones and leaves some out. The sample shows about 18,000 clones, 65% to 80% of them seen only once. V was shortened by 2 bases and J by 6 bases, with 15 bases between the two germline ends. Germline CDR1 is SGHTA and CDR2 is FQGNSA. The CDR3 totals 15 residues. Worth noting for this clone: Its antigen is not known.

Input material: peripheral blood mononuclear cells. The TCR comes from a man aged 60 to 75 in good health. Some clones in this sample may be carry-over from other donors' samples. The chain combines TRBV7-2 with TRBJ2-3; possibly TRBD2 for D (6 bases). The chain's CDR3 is CASSLTPGLGDTQYF. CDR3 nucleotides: TGTGCCAGCAGCTTAACCCCGGGACTGGGGGATACGCAGTATTTT.